This T cell receptor (beta chain) was sequenced during a study of T-cell reconstitution after alpha-beta-depleted transplantation in children (dated by TCRdb to about 2016). Regarding the study in general: Using TCR repertoire profiling, the study quantitatively followed how T-cell immune reconstitution unfolded in children after TCRalphabeta/CD19-depleted allogeneic hematopoietic cell transplantation.

Sequences DFQATT (CDR1) and SNEGSKA (CDR2) are obtained from the germline V gene (reference sequence). Deletion took 0 bases off V and 4 bases off J, with a span of 9 bases between the germline ends. The CDR3 runs 13 residues from the cysteine to the phenylalanine. CDR3 DNA is the only sequence kept; it has 39 bases, read in frame from the first base. The sample holds many counts of this clonotype. Its antigen is still unknown. No clone much larger than this one lies a single base away; base qualities are absent. The library was generated by PCR. Sequencing was performed on an Illumina HiSeq 2500. To normalize quantification of the TCRbeta repertoire, the TCR libraries were built with molecular barcoding that relied on unique molecular identifiers. Using fastp trimming at Q25 and MiXCR clonotype assembly, TCRdb reanalyzed the public sequencing data and kept in-frame beta chains. When rows share a CDR3 protein, they turn into one entry using the most common DNA and genes. This sample comprises 600,000 to 700,000 distinct CDR3 sequences, roughly 17% of them detected only once. The ten most abundant clones make up around 0.96% of the sample.

The clonotype originates from a human donor who donated a stem cell graft to a child with acute myeloid leukemia. This chain joins TRBV20-1 to TRBJ1-2; D gene: possibly TRBD1, on 5 matching bases. Sequencing was performed on PBMCs from the stem cell graft donor, taken from the stem cell graft. The DNA is as follows: TGCAGTGCTAGAGACATGACAGTCTATGGCTACACCTTC. Translated, this is CSARDMTVYGYTF.